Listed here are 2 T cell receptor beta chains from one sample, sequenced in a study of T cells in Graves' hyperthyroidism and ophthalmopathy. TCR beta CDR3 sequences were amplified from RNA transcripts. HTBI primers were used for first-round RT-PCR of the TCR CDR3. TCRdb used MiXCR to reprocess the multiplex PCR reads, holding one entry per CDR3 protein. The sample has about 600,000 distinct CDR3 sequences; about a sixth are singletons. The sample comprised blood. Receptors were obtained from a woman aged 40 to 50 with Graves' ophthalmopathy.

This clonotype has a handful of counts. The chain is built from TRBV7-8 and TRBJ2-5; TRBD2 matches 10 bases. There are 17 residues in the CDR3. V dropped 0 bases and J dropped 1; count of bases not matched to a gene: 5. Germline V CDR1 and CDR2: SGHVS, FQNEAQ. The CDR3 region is CASSLARASGGQETQYF. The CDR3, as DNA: TGTGCCAGCAGCTTAGCTAGGGCTAGCGGGGGCCAAGAGACCCAGTACTTC.

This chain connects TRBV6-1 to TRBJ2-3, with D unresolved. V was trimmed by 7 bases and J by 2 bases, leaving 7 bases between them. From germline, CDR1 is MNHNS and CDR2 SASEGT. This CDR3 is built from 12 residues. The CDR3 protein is CASIKDTDTQYF. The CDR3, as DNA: TGTGCCAGCATAAAAGACACAGATACGCAGTATTTT.